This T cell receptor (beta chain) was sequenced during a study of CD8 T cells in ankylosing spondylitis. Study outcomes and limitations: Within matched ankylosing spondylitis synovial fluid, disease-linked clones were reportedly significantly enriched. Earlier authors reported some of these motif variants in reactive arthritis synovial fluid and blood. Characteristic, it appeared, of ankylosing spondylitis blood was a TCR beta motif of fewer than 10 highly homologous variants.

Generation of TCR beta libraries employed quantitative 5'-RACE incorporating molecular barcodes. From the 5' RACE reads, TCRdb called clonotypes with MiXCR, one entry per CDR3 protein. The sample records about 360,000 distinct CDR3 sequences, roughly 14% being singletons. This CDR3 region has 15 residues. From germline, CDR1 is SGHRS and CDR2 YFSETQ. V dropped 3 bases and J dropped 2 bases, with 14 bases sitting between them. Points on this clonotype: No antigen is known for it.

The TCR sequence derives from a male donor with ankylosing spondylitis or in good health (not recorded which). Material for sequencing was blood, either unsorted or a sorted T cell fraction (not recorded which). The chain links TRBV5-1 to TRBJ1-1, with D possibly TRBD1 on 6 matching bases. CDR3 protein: CASSSDSQPNTEAFF. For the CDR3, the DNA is TGCGCCAGCAGCTCGGACAGCCAGCCAAACACTGAAGCTTTCTTT.